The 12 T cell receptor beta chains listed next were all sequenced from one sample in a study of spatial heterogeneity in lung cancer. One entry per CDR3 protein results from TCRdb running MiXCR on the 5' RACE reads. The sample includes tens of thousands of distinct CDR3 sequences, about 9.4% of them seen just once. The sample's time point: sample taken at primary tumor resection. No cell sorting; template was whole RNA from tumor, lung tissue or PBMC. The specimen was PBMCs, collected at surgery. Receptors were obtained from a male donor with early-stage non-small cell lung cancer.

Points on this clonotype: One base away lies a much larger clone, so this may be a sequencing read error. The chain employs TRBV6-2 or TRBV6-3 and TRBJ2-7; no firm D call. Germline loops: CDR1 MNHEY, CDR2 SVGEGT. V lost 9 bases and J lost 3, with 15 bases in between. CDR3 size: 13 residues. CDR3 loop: CARSPIHSYEQYF. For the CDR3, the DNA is TGTGCCAGGAGCCCTATCCACAGCTACGAGCAGTACTTC.

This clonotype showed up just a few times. CDR3 loop: CATSPLQFHEQYF. As DNA, the CDR3 is TGTGCCACCTCTCCCCTCCAGTTCCACGAGCAGTACTTC. V usage is TRBV25-1 and J usage is TRBJ2-7; D remains unclear. Trimming shortened V by 10 bases and J by 5 bases, and 18 bases separated the two germline ends. The CDR3 sequence is 13 residues long. Per germline, CDR1 MGHDK and CDR2 SYGVNS.

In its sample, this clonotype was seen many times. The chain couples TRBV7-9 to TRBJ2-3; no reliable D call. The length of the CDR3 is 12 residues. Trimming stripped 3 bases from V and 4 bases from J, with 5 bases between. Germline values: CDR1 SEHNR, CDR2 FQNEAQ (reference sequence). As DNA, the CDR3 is TGTGCCAGCAGCTTGCGTCCAGATACGCAGTATTTT. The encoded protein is CASSLRPDTQYF. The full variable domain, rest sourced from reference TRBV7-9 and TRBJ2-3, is DTGVSQNPRHKITKRGQNVTFRCDPISEHNRLYWYRQTLGQGPEFLTYFQNEAQLEKSRLLSDRFSAERPKGSFSTLEIQRTEQGDSAMYLCASSLRPDTQYFGPGTRLTVL.

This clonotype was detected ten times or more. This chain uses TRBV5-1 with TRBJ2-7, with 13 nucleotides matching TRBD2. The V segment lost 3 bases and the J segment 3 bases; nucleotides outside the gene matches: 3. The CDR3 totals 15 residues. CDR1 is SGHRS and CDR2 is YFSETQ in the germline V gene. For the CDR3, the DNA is TGCGCCAGCAGCTGGGGGACTAGCGGGAACTACGAGCAGTACTTC. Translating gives CASSWGTSGNYEQYF.

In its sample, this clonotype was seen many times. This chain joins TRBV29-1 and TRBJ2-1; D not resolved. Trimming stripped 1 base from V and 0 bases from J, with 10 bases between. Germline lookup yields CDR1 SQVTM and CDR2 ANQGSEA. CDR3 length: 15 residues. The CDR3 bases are TGCAGCGTTGAAGGGCACCCGAGCTCCTACAATGAGCAGTTCTTC. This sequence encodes CSVEGHPSSYNEQFF.

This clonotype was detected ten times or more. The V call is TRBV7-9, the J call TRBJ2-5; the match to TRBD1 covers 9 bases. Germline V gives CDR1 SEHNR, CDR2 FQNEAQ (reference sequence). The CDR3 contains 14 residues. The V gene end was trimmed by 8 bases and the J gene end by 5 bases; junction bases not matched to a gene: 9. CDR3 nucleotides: TGTGCCAGCGCTACAGGGGGCATCTTGGAGACCCAGTACTTC. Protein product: CASATGGILETQYF.

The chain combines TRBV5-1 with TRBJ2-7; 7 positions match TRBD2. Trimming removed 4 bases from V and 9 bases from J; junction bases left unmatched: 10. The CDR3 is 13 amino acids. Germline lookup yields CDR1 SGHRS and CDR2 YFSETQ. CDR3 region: CASSLRLATAQYF. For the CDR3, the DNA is TGCGCCAGCAGCCTACGACTAGCTACGGCGCAGTACTTC.

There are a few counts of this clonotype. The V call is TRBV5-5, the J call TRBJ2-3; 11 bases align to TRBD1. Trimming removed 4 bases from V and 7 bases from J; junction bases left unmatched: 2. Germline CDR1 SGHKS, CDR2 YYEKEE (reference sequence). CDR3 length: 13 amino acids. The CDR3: CASSGQGANTQYF. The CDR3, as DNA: TGTGCCAGCAGCGGACAGGGGGCGAATACGCAGTATTTT.

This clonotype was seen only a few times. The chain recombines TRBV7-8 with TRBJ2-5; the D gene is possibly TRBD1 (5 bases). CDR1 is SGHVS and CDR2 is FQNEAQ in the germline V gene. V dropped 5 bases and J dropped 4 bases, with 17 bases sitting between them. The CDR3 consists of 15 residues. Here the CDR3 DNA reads TGTGCCAGCAGCCCCCGCCCCAGGGATGGAGAGACCCAGTACTTC. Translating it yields CASSPRPRDGETQYF.

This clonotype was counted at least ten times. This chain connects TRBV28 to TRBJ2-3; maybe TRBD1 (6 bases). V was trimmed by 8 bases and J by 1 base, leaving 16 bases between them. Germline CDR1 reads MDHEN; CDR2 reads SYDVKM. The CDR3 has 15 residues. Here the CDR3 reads CASGSTGRGTDTQYF. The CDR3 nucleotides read TGTGCCAGCGGCTCTACAGGGAGAGGCACAGATACGCAGTATTTT.

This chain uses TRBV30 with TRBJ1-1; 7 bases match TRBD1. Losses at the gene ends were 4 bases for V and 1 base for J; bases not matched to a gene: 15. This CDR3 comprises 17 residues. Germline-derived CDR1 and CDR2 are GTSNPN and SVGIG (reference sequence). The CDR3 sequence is CAWTTGIYSLGNTEAFF. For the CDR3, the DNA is TGTGCCTGGACGACAGGGATATACTCCTTGGGGAACACTGAAGCTTTCTTT.

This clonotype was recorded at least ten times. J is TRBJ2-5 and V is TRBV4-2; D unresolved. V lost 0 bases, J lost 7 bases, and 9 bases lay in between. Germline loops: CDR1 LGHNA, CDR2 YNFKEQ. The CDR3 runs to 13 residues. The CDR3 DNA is TGTGCCAGCAGCCAAGATCCTACAAGGACCCAGTACTTC. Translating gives CASSQDPTRTQYF.